Detailed here is one TCR beta chain. The data stem from a study of blood T cell repertoires in COVID-19. The overall study: Some COVID-19 samples were acute and others convalescent; all came from the United States, Italy and Spain. The cDNA or gDNA used as material had been derived from T cells, B-cell-depleted T cells, or PBMCs.

Per the study methods: Nucleated cell number was recorded as an estimate derived from reference gene primer amplification. Method: immunoSEQ multiplex PCR; TCRdb's copy keeps in-frame clones and lacks some. V, J and clone size were drawn from that table, and D and trimming were deduced from the DNA. The table has more than 60,000 clones, approximately 88% seen once. The material sequenced was peripheral blood. This clonotype was obtained from a woman in her sixties or seventies with COVID-19, enrolled during active disease.

The CDR3 loop reads CASSGGADTQYF. The CDR3 coding sequence is TGTGCCAGCAGCGGGGGGGCAGATACGCAGTATTTT. The rearrangement uses TRBV9 and TRBJ2-3; maybe TRBD2 (6 bases). Deletions cut 3 bases from V and 4 bases from J, with 6 bases between. In germline, CDR1 is SGDLS, CDR2 YYNGEE. CDR3 length: 12 residues.